Following are 25 T cell receptor beta chains from one sample sequenced in a study of T cell clonality in common variable immunodeficiency. Profiled with immunoSEQ multiplex PCR; TCRdb holds only in-frame clones, not every one. Recorded here are around 57,000 clones, none singletons. The material sequenced was peripheral blood mononuclear cells. The receptors derive from a person aged 18 to 75 in good health.

This clone has ten or more counts. The missing CDR3 end, 3 residues past where the read stops, is filled in from the germline J gene. This chain connects TRBV20-1 to TRBJ1-1, with TRBD1 as a possible D gene (5 bases). The CDR3 length is 12 residues. Germline loops: CDR1 DFQATT, CDR2 SNEGSKA (reference sequence). CDR3 loop: CSPKVGGTEAFF. CDR3 bases read: TGCAGCCCTAAGGTGGGGGGCACTGAA.

This clone was counted at least ten times. Coverage ceases 3 residues before the CDR3 finishes, and the germline J gene fills in the end. The chain uses TRBV10-2 and TRBJ2-5; D possibly corresponds to TRBD2 (6 bases). V was pared by 7 bases and J by 2 bases, with 23 bases between. The CDR3 consists of 17 residues. The germline CDR1 and CDR2 sequences are WSHSY and SAAADI. The CDR3 spells CASTLGGSLRHQETQYF. CDR3 bases read: TGCGCCAGCACCCTGGGGGGATCTCTGCGGCATCAAGAGACC.

This clone was seen ten or more times. The CDR3 goes on 3 residues after the read ends, and that part is filled in from the germline J gene. This chain links TRBV20-1 with TRBJ2-5, with 9 bases aligning to TRBD2. The CDR3 covers 15 residues. The V gene's germline CDR1 is DFQATT and CDR2 SNEGSKA (reference sequence). The junction had 13 bases not matched to a gene; V was cut back by 6 bases and J by 5 bases. CDR3 sequence: CSAVPPSGMDETQYF. The part of the CDR3 DNA that was read is TGCAGTGCGGTGCCGCCTAGCGGGATGGACGAGACC.

This clone came up many times. The read finishes 3 residues shy of the CDR3 end, and the germline J gene is used to complete it. J is TRBJ2-3 and V is TRBV28, with a possible D match to TRBD2 (6 bases). This CDR3 region has 16 residues. Germline CDR1 and CDR2: MDHEN and SYDVKM. Trimming took 7 bases from V and 0 from J, leaving 17 bases between them. CDR3 sequence reads: CASNGDRGFSTDTQYF. Partial CDR3 DNA: TGTGCCAGCAATGGGGATCGGGGGTTCAGCACAGATACG.

At least ten counts were recorded for this clone. The missing CDR3 end, 3 residues past where the read stops, is filled in from the germline J gene. The rearrangement joins TRBV11-2 to TRBJ2-2, with TRBD2 matching over 8 bases. V lost 5 bases, J lost 5 bases, and 7 bases stayed unmatched. CDR3 length: 15 amino acids. Germline lookup yields CDR1 SGHAT and CDR2 FQNNGV. The CDR3 sequence is CASSKAGAQTGELFF. The sequenced CDR3 bases are TGTGCCAGCAGCAAAGCGGGAGCCCAAACCGGGGAG.

This clone occurred many times. The chain's CDR3 is CASSHRQGGGETQYF. CDR3 bases read: TGTGCCAGCAGCCACAGACAGGGAGGAGGAGAGACC. The V call is TRBV11-3, the J call TRBJ2-5, with D possibly TRBD1 on 7 matching bases. The read terminates 3 residues before the CDR3 end, so the remaining end is supplied by the germline J gene. This CDR3 has 15 residues. From germline, CDR1 is SGHNT and CDR2 YENEEA. V lost 5 bases to trimming and J lost 4 bases, with 17 bases between them.

As concerns this clone: The read finishes 3 residues shy of the CDR3 end, and the germline J gene is used to complete it. The V and J genes are TRBV7-9 and TRBJ1-6, with 10 bases that match TRBD1. The V segment lost 6 bases and the J segment 9 bases; nucleotides outside the gene matches: 5. CDR1 is SEHNR, CDR2 FQNEAQ, per germline (reference sequence). This CDR3 spans 14 amino acids. CDR3 loop: CASSLGTGASPLHF. CDR3 bases read: TGTGCCAGCAGTCTGGGGACAGGGGCTTCACCC.

This clone has at least ten counts. Read sequence stops 3 residues before the CDR3 end, and the germline J gene provides the missing end. The chain links TRBV20-1 to TRBJ1-4, with D possibly matching TRBD1 (6 bases). V was pared by 5 bases and J by 8 bases, with 15 bases between. The CDR3 is made up of 13 amino acids. Per the germline V gene, CDR1 is DFQATT and CDR2 is SNEGSKA (reference sequence). The CDR3 spells CSAGPGVGEKLFF. Partial CDR3 DNA: TGCAGTGCTGGACCAGGGGTGGGAGAAAAA.

This clone was detected ten times or more. The missing CDR3 end, 3 residues past where the read stops, is filled in from the germline J gene. The V and J genes are TRBV11-2 and TRBJ1-1; possibly TRBD1 for D (5 bases). CDR3 length equals 13 residues. V shed 4 bases and J shed 5 bases, with 11 bases lying between them. Germline V gene data show CDR1 as SGHAT and CDR2 as FQNNGV. The covered CDR3 bases are TGTGCCAGCAGCTCGGACACGAGGACTGAA. Amino acid sequence: CASSSDTRTE. The whole CDR3 sequence is CASSSDTRTEAFF.

This clone appeared a few times. The CDR3 extends 3 residues past the end of the read, so its final part is completed from the germline J gene. Other DNA sequences in the sample encode the same CDR3. The rearrangement links TRBV19 to TRBJ1-1; 8 bases are shared with TRBD1. Germline CDR1 is LNHDA and CDR2 is SQIVND (reference sequence). This CDR3 region has 14 residues. This CDR3 reads CASSIGQGPYEAFF. CDR3 DNA (partial): TGTGCCAGTAGTATTGGACAGGGACCTTACGAA.

Many counts were recorded for this clone. Read data end 3 residues before the CDR3 end; the end is taken from the germline J gene. This chain joins TRBV6-2 or TRBV6-3 and TRBJ2-1; 7 bases match TRBD2. The CDR3 spans 14 residues. The germline CDR1 and CDR2 sequences are MNHEY and SVGEGT. The J segment lost 8 bases and the V segment lost 6 bases, leaving 10 bases of the junction unmatched. CDR3 residues: CASRGSRERYEQFF. The part of the CDR3 DNA that was read is TGTGCCAGCAGAGGATCGCGGGAGCGTTATGAG.

This clone appeared many times. An end of the junction differs from the germline gene, which may be a read error. The observed sequence ends 3 residues before the CDR3 terminus, with the missing tail filled in from the germline J gene. The V gene is TRBV4-2, the J gene TRBJ2-6; D is ambiguous. Germline V gene data show CDR1 as LGHNA and CDR2 as YNFKEQ. CDR3 size: 16 residues. The sequenced CDR3 bases are TGCGCCAGCAGCCAAGATCCCATCCCTGGGGCCAACGTC. Amino acids: CASSQDPIPGANV. The full CDR3 is CASSQDPIPGANVLTF.

This clone was counted many times. The CDR3 end is not reached by the read, which stops 3 residues before it; the germline J gene fills it in. The V call is TRBV20-1, the J call TRBJ2-6, with a tentative D call TRBD2 (6 bases). The CDR3 extends over 16 amino acids. Germline values: CDR1 DFQATT, CDR2 SNEGSKA (reference sequence). V was shortened by 0 bases and J by 2 bases, with 11 bases between the two germline ends. CDR3 bases read: TGCAGTGCTAGAGACGACGGGGGAACTGGGGCCAACGTC. Its protein is CSARDDGGTGANV. The whole CDR3 sequence is CSARDDGGTGANVLTF.

This clone has at least ten counts. The read halts 3 residues ahead of the CDR3 end, with the missing end drawn from the germline J gene. The rearrangement joins TRBV5-6 to TRBJ2-7, with TRBD2 matching over 9 bases. This CDR3 spans 14 amino acids. In germline, CDR1 is SGHDT, CDR2 YYEEEE. J was trimmed by 5 bases and V by 1 base; bases with no gene match: 4. The chain's CDR3 is CASSLLSGSDEQYF. Incomplete CDR3 DNA: TGTGCCAGCAGCTTGCTTAGCGGGAGCGACGAG.

This clone has at least ten counts. The read terminates 3 residues ahead of where the CDR3 ends, so the germline J gene completes it. This sequence joins TRBV4-2 and TRBJ2-2; the D is unclear. V was trimmed by 0 bases and J by 8 bases, leaving 7 bases between them. CDR1 is LGHNA, CDR2 YNFKEQ, per germline. The CDR3 runs 13 residues. The sequenced part of the CDR3 DNA is TGTGCCAGCAGCCAAGATACACAGGGGGAG. The encoded protein is CASSQDTQGE. The whole CDR3 sequence is CASSQDTQGELFF.

At least ten counts were recorded for this clone. The sequenced fragment ends 3 residues before the CDR3 boundary, so the rest is inferred from the germline J gene. The genes are TRBV10-3 and TRBJ1-1; weak D call: TRBD1 (5 bases). Germline CDR1 reads ENHRY; CDR2 reads SYGVKD. The CDR3 covers 14 residues. The ends were cut back, 3 bases at V and 4 bases at J, with 12 bases in the middle. The CDR3 bases that were read are TGTGCCATCAGTGATTTAGACAGTGGCACTGAA. Encoded protein: CAISDLDSGTE. The entire CDR3 reads CAISDLDSGTEAFF.

This clone was recorded at least ten times. The read gets to within 3 residues of the CDR3 end, and the germline J gene fills in the rest. J is TRBJ1-1 and V is TRBV5-5; no clear D. CDR1 and CDR2 (germline): SGHKS, YYEKEE (reference sequence). The ends were cut back, 4 bases at V and 2 bases at J, with 6 bases in the middle. The CDR3 extends over 12 amino acids. The part of the CDR3 DNA that was read is TGTGCCAGCAGCCTATTAAACACTGAA. Translation: CASSLLNTE. The whole CDR3 is CASSLLNTEAFF.

This clone was seen at least ten times. Read data end 3 residues before the CDR3 end; the end is taken from the germline J gene. The chain employs TRBV20-1 and TRBJ2-1; tentatively, D is TRBD2 (6 bases). The CDR3 extends over 14 amino acids. Trimming removed 6 bases from V and 0 bases from J, with 12 bases in between. Germline assignment: CDR1 DFQATT and CDR2 SNEGSKA (reference sequence). CDR3: CSADSGSSYNEQFF. The CDR3 bases that were read are TGCAGTGCCGATAGCGGAAGCTCCTACAATGAG.

This clone was seen many times. The read halts 3 residues ahead of the CDR3 end, with the missing end drawn from the germline J gene. The rearrangement uses TRBV19 and TRBJ1-5; 12 positions match TRBD1. The CDR3 contains 17 residues. CDR1 and CDR2 from the germline V gene are LNHDA and SQIVND (reference sequence). Trimming removed 10 bases from V and 0 bases from J; junction bases left unmatched: 10. CDR3 residues: CATTGTGGSYSNQPQHF. The sequenced CDR3 bases are TGTGCCACCACCGGGACAGGGGGCTCCTATAGCAATCAGCCC.

In this sample, this clone turned up many times. Partial CDR3 DNA: TGTGCCAGCAGTCGGACAGGCAGGGTCGCTGAA. It is translated as CASSRTGRVAE. The whole CDR3 protein reads CASSRTGRVAEAFF. The V and J genes are TRBV28 and TRBJ1-1, with TRBD1 matching 7 bases. The missing CDR3 end, 3 residues past where the read stops, is filled in from the germline J gene. The CDR3 is 14 amino acids. CDR1 and CDR2 (germline): MDHEN, SYDVKM. Germline trimming cut 5 bases from V and 6 bases from J; bases unmatched to any gene: 9. The full variable domain, rest sourced from reference TRBV28 and TRBJ1-1, is DVKVTQSSRYLVKRTGEKVFLECVQDMDHENMFWYRQDPGLGLRLIYFSYDVKMKEKGDIPEGYSVSREKKERFSLILESASTNQTSMYLCASSRTGRVAEAFFGQGTRLTVV.

At least ten counts were recorded for this clone. Sequencing ends 3 residues short of the CDR3 end; the germline J gene provides the rest. This chain connects TRBV7-2 to TRBJ2-5, with D perhaps TRBD2 (5 bases). V was clipped by 5 bases and J by 5 bases, with 15 bases between them. The CDR3 is 14 amino acids. The germline CDR1 and CDR2 sequences are SGHTA and FQGNSA. CDR3 DNA, as far as it was read: TGTGCCAGCAGCAGATCTAGATCGGGGGAGACC. This sequence encodes CASSRSRSGET. The full CDR3 reads CASSRSRSGETQYF.

This clone was counted at least ten times. The read stops 3 residues short of the end of the CDR3; the missing end is completed from the germline J gene. The chain couples TRBV12-3 or TRBV12-4 to TRBJ1-5; 7 nucleotides align to TRBD1. The CDR3 totals 17 residues. Losses at the gene ends were 6 bases for V and 1 base for J; bases not matched to a gene: 12. The CDR3 spells CASRCPTGFRSNQPQHF. The part of the CDR3 DNA that was read is TGTGCCAGCAGATGCCCGACAGGGTTTCGGAGCAATCAGCCC.

This clone came up many times. The read ends 3 residues shy of where the CDR3 ends; the end is completed using the germline J gene. The chain recombines TRBV30 with TRBJ1-2; D is uncertain. Trimming removed 0 bases at V and 7 bases at J, with 9 bases between. There are 12 residues in the CDR3. Germline V gives CDR1 GTSNPN, CDR2 SVGIG (reference sequence). Here the CDR3 reads CAWSVVQSGYTF. The sequenced part of the CDR3 DNA is TGTGCCTGGAGTGTAGTCCAGAGTGGC.

Notes on this clone: The read falls 3 residues short of the CDR3 end, and the missing part is taken from the germline J gene. The chain joins TRBV2 to TRBJ1-4; 7 positions agree with TRBD1. CDR1 and CDR2 (germline): SNHLY, FYNNEI. The V and J ends lost 4 bases and 10 bases, in that order; junction bases with no gene match: 6. The CDR3 covers 13 residues. Here the CDR3 reads CASSVQGGGKLFF. The sequenced CDR3 bases are TGTGCCAGCAGTGTTCAGGGGGGTGGAAAA.

This clone has ten or more counts. The read terminates 3 residues before the CDR3 end, so the remaining end is supplied by the germline J gene. The chain has TRBV19 and TRBJ1-2; D not certain. The germline gives CDR1 LNHDA, CDR2 SQIVND (reference sequence). The V gene lost 5 bases and the J gene lost 4 bases, with 11 bases spanning the gap. This CDR3 has 13 residues. CDR3: CASSYGGFYGYTF. The CDR3 bases that were read are TGTGCCAGTAGTTATGGCGGCTTCTATGGC.